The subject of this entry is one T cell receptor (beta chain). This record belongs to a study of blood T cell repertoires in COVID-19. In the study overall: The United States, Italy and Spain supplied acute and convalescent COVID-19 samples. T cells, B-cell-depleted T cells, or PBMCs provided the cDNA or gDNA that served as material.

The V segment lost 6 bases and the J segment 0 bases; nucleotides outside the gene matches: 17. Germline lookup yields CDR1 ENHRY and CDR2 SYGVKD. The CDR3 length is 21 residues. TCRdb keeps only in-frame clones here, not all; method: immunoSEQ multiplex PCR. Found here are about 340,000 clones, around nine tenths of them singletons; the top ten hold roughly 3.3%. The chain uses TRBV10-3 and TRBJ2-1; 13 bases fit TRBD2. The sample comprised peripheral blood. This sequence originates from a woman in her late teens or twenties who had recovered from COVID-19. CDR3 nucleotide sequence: TGTGCCATCAGGGGACTAGCGGGGATTGAAAGGTCTGGAAGCTCCTACAATGAGCAGTTCTTC. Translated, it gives CAIRGLAGIERSGSSYNEQFF.